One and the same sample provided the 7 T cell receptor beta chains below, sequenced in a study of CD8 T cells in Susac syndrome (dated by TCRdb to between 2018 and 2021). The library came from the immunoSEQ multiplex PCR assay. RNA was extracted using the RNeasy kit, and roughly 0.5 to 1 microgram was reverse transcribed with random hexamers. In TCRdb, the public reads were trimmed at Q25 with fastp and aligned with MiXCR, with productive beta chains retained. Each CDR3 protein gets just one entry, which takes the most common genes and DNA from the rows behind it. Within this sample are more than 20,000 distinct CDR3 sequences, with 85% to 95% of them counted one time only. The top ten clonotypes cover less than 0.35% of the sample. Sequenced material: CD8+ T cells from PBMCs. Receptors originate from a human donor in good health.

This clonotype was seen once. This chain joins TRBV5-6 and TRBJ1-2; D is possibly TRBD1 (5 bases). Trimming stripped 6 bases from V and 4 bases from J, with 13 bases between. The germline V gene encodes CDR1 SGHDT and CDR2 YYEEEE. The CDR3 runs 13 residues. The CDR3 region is CASNSGGFYGYTF. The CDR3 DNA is TGTGCCAGCAACTCGGGGGGTTTCTATGGCTACACCTTC. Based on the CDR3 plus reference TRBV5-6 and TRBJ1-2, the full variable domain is DAGVTQSPTHLIKTRGQQVTLRCSPKSGHDTVSWYQQALGQGPQFIFQYYEEEERQRGNFPDRFSGHQFPNYSSELNVNALLLGDSALYLCASNSGGFYGYTFGSGTRLTVV.

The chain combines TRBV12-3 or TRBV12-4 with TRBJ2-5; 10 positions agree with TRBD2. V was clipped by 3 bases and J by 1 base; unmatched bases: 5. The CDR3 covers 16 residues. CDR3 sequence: CASSFRLAGAQETQYF. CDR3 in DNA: TGTGCCAGCAGTTTCCGACTAGCGGGTGCCCAAGAGACCCAGTACTTC.

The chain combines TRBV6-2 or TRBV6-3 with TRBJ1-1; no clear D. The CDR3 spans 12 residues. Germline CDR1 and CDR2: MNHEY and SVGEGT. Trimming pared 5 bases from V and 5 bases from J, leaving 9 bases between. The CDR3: CASSPDGTEAFF. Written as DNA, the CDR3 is TGTGCCAGCAGTCCTGATGGGACTGAAGCTTTCTTT.

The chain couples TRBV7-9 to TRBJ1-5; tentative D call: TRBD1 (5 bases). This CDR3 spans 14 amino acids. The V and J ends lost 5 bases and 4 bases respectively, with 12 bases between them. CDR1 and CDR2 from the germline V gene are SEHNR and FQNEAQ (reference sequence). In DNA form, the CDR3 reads TGTGCCAGCAGCGAAACAGGATGGAATCAGCCCCAGCATTTT. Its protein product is CASSETGWNQPQHF.

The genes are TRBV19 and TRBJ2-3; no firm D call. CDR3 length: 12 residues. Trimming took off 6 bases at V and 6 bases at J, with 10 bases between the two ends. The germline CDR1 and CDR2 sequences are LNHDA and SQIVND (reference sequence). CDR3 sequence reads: CASSLNPDTQYF. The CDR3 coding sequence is TGTGCCAGTAGCCTCAACCCGGATACGCAGTATTTT.

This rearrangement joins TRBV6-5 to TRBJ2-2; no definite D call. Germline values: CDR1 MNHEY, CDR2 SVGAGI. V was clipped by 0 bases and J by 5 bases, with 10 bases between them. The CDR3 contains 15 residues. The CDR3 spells CASSYSDSKTGELFF. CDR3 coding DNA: TGTGCCAGCAGTTACTCGGATAGCAAGACCGGGGAGCTGTTTTTT.

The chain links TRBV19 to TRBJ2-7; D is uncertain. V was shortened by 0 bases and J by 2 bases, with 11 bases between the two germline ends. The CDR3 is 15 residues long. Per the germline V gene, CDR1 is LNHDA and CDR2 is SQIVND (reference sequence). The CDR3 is CASSIEATPAYEQYF. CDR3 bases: TGTGCCAGTAGTATAGAGGCCACCCCCGCCTACGAGCAGTACTTC.